The sequence of this T cell receptor (beta chain) was determined in a study of vaccination effects on CD4 cells after COVID-19. A remark on this clone: Antigen unknown.

The method was immunoSEQ multiplex PCR; TCRdb's version includes in-frame clones alone and lacks a portion of them. Of some 31,000 clones listed, about 75% are singletons. Following a roughly 10-day culture, CD4+ T cells were purified. The infection with SARS-CoV-2 (confirmed by PCR) occurred in this person between March and December 2020. The vaccine given was either BNT162b2 or mRNA-1273, in two doses. This TCR came from a human donor who had a prior SARS-CoV-2 infection. The material was CD4+ T cells from PBMCs cultured without peptide, obtained after COVID-19 vaccination.

The CDR3 region has the DNA TGTGCCAGCTCACCAAATGGACAGGACGAAGCTTTCTTT. This gives the protein CASSPNGQDEAFF. V usage is TRBV18 and J usage is TRBJ1-1; 7 positions match TRBD1. CDR3 length: 13 amino acids. V trimming: 2 bases; J trimming: 8 bases; junction bases outside the gene matches: 5. The V gene's germline CDR1 is KGHSH and CDR2 LQKENI.